This TCR beta chain originates from a study of vaccination effects on CD4 cells after COVID-19. This table comes from immunoSEQ multiplex PCR, and its TCRdb copy is limited to in-frame clones, with some not included. The table has 14,000 or so clones, approximately 78% seen once. For this clone: The antigen remains unidentified.

After expansion with viral peptide pools in the ViraFEST assay, antigen-specific CD4+ T cells were sequenced. A 10-day culture period preceded the isolation of CD4+ T cells. The person had PCR-confirmed SARS-CoV-2 infection between March and December 2020. Each participant was given two doses of one vaccine (BNT162b2 or mRNA-1273). A density of about 2.2 million PBMC per well was used; these cells were cultured with approximately 9.3 IU/ml IL-2 and approximately 10 ug/ml peptides. On both days 3 and 7, half of the culture medium was replaced with IL-2 medium. The J segment lost 7 bases and the V segment lost 5 bases, leaving 9 bases of the junction unmatched. There are 15 residues in the CDR3. In germline, CDR1 is SEHNR, CDR2 FQNEAQ (reference sequence).

The material was CD4+ T cells from PBMCs cultured with HCoV-NL63 spike peptides, obtained after COVID-19 vaccination. The genes are TRBV7-9 and TRBJ1-4; 8 bases agree with TRBD1. The receptor was derived from a human donor who had a prior SARS-CoV-2 infection. The CDR3 region is CASSPSRGRAEKLFF. The CDR3 DNA reads as TGTGCCAGCAGCCCATCCAGGGGGCGGGCTGAAAAACTGTTTTTT. Together with reference TRBV7-9 and TRBJ1-4, the CDR3 gives the full variable domain: DTGVSQNPRHKITKRGQNVTFRCDPISEHNRLYWYRQTLGQGPEFLTYFQNEAQLEKSRLLSDRFSAERPKGSFSTLEIQRTEQGDSAMYLCASSPSRGRAEKLFFGSGTQLSVL.